The 18 T cell receptor beta chains below all came from one sample that was sequenced in a study of blood T cell repertoires in COVID-19. Here immunoSEQ multiplex PCR was the method, and the copy in TCRdb shows in-frame clones only, minus some. Of over 120,000 clones listed, approximately 90% are singletons. Sequencing used peripheral blood. Source of these receptors: a human donor in a cohort sampled during active COVID-19.

This chain connects TRBV6-5 to TRBJ1-4; 8 bases match TRBD1. Germline trimming cut 6 bases from V and 10 bases from J; bases unmatched to any gene: 10. There are 14 residues in the CDR3. Germline CDR1 MNHEY, CDR2 SVGAGI. DNA of the CDR3: TGTGCCAGCAGCTCATCCAGGGGGCGCGGAAAACTGTTTTTT. This encodes CASSSSRGRGKLFF.

The genes are TRBV18 and TRBJ2-1, with TRBD2 matching 9 bases. CDR1 and CDR2 (germline): KGHSH, LQKENI. The V gene end was trimmed by 4 bases and the J gene end by 8 bases; junction bases not matched to a gene: 9. The CDR3 is made up of 15 amino acids. CDR3 in amino acids: CASSQIAGDAHEQFF. The DNA for the CDR3 is TGTGCCAGCTCACAAATAGCGGGGGACGCCCATGAGCAGTTCTTC. Drawing the rest from reference TRBV18 and TRBJ2-1, the complete variable domain is NAGVMQNPRHLVRRRGQEARLRCSPMKGHSHVYWYRQLPEEGLKFMVYLQKENIIDESGMPKERFSAEFPKEGPSILRIQQVVRGDSAAYFCASSQIAGDAHEQFFGPGTRLTVL.

This clone has just one count. The rearrangement uses TRBV7-8 and TRBJ2-3; 11 bases align to TRBD1. This CDR3 is built from 16 residues. The J segment lost 4 bases and the V segment lost 1 base, leaving 4 bases of the junction unmatched. Looked up from germline, CDR1 is SGHVS and CDR2 is FQNEAQ. CDR3 protein: CASSLGDRGSPDTQYF. The CDR3, as DNA: TGTGCCAGCAGCTTAGGGGACAGGGGGTCCCCAGATACGCAGTATTTT. Using reference TRBV7-8 and TRBJ2-3 for the parts outside the CDR3, the full variable domain is GAGVSQSPRYKVAKRGQDVALRCDPISGHVSLFWYQQALGQGPEFLTYFQNEAQLDKSGLPSDRFFAERPEGSVSTLKIQRTQQEDSAVYLCASSLGDRGSPDTQYFGPGTRLTVL.

CDR3 in amino acids: CASSLPTGPTGELFF. DNA for the CDR3: TGTGCCAGCAGCTTGCCGACAGGGCCAACCGGGGAGCTGTTTTTT. The chain has TRBV5-6 and TRBJ2-2; TRBD1 matches 7 bases. This CDR3 region has 15 residues. Germline CDR1 SGHDT, CDR2 YYEEEE. The V segment lost 1 base and the J segment 5 bases; nucleotides outside the gene matches: 5.

This chain uses TRBV7-2 with TRBJ1-1, with D possibly being TRBD1 (5 bases). The germline V gene has CDR1 SGHTA and CDR2 FQGNSA. The CDR3 consists of 14 residues. V lost 4 bases, J lost 5 bases, and 14 bases lay in between. The CDR3 DNA follows: TGTGCCAGCAGCTCGATCATCCCAGGGACTGAAGCTTTCTTT. Its translation is CASSSIIPGTEAFF.

The chain is built from TRBV29-1 and TRBJ1-2; 7 positions match TRBD1. This CDR3 has 13 amino acids. Germline loops: CDR1 SQVTM, CDR2 ANQGSEA. Trimming at V came to 3 bases and at J to 6 bases, leaving 7 bases not matched to a gene. The CDR3 DNA reads TGCAGCGTTGAGGGGACAGAGACCAATGGCTACACCTTC. Its protein product is CSVEGTETNGYTF.

Written as DNA, the CDR3 is TGTGCCTGGGGGCTAGGGGGTGAAAAACTGTTTTTT. Amino acids: CAWGLGGEKLFF. The chain couples TRBV30 to TRBJ1-4, with TRBD1 as a possible D gene (6 bases). V was clipped by 5 bases and J by 7 bases, with 11 bases between them. The CDR3 is made up of 12 amino acids. Germline V gives CDR1 GTSNPN, CDR2 SVGIG (reference sequence).

This chain links TRBV7-2 with TRBJ2-1; 8 bases are shared with TRBD1. With V trimmed by 6 bases and J by 7 bases, 11 bases remained unmatched. This CDR3 spans 15 amino acids. The germline V gene has CDR1 SGHTA and CDR2 FQGNSA. The CDR3 coding sequence is TGTGCCAGCAGAAATGGACAGGGATTCTCGAATGAGCAGTTCTTC. Translating it yields CASRNGQGFSNEQFF.

V and J are TRBV15 and TRBJ1-2; 8 bases line up with TRBD1. V gave up 3 bases and J gave up 6 bases; unmatched junction bases: 6. Germline-derived CDR1 and CDR2 are LNHNV and YYDKDF (reference sequence). There are 14 residues in the CDR3. CDR3 region: CATSRRTGWDGYTF. CDR3 nucleotides: TGTGCCACCAGCAGGCGGACAGGGTGGGATGGCTACACCTTC.

V is TRBV5-4 and J is TRBJ2-1; the match to TRBD1 covers 9 bases. This CDR3 comprises 13 residues. With 3 bases clipped from V and 6 bases from J, the junction kept 1 base outside the gene matches. The V gene's germline CDR1 is SGHNT and CDR2 YYREEE (reference sequence). The CDR3 sequence is CASSWDRVNEQFF. DNA of the CDR3: TGTGCCAGCAGCTGGGACAGGGTCAATGAGCAGTTCTTC.

The table lists this clone with a count of one. The CDR3 protein is CASSLEAATRRNTEAFF. As DNA, the CDR3 is TGCGCCAGCAGCTTGGAGGCCGCGACCAGGCGGAACACTGAAGCTTTCTTT. This chain connects TRBV5-1 to TRBJ1-1, with D unclear. Germline values: CDR1 SGHRS, CDR2 YFSETQ. Between the trimmed V and J ends, which lost 0 bases and 1 base, there was a span of 16 bases. The CDR3 consists of 17 residues. The whole variable domain, filled in from reference TRBV5-1 and TRBJ1-1, reads KAGVTQTPRYLIKTRGQQVTLSCSPISGHRSVSWYQQTPGQGLQFLFEYFSETQRNKGNFPGRFSGRQFSNSRSEMNVSTLELGDSALYLCASSLEAATRRNTEAFFGQGTRLTVV.

This clone appeared a single time. The genes are TRBV7-2 and TRBJ2-1; TRBD2 aligns across 8 bases. V lost 5 bases to trimming and J lost 2 bases; unmatched junction nucleotides: 8. The CDR3 has 16 amino acids. Germline V gene lookup returns CDR1 SGHTA and CDR2 FQGNSA. The CDR3 nucleotides are TGTGCCAGCAGCCGTGAGGCGGGGGGAGCCTACAATGAGCAGTTCTTC. Translated, it gives CASSREAGGAYNEQFF.

The chain carries TRBV3-1 (or the pseudogene TRBV3-2) and TRBJ2-7; the match to TRBD1 covers 10 bases. The V and J ends lost 4 bases and 3 bases, in that order; junction bases with no gene match: 3. The CDR3 extends over 14 amino acids. Germline CDR1 and CDR2: LGHDT and YNNKEL (reference sequence). The CDR3 DNA sequence: TGTGCCAGCAGCCGGGACAGGGGAAGCTACGAGCAGTACTTC. Translation gives CASSRDRGSYEQYF.

CDR3: CASSEAPGNTEAFF. The CDR3 nucleotides are TGTGCCAGCAGTGAAGCGCCAGGGAACACTGAAGCTTTCTTT. The V call is TRBV6-1, the J call TRBJ1-1; no definite D call. The CDR3 contains 14 residues. Trimming left V 0 bases short and J 1 base short, with 6 bases between. Germline-derived CDR1 and CDR2 are MNHNS and SASEGT.

This chain joins TRBV19 and TRBJ1-4, with a weak D call TRBD1 (5 bases). CDR1 and CDR2 (germline): LNHDA, SQIVND (reference sequence). The CDR3 is 14 residues long. Trimming removed 10 bases at V and 0 bases at J, with 12 bases between. CDR3 sequence reads: CATKGLATNEKLFF. The CDR3 region has the DNA TGTGCCACAAAGGGGCTTGCAACTAATGAAAAACTGTTTTTT.

Only one count was recorded for this clone. The chain employs TRBV4-1 and TRBJ2-3, with 8 bases matching TRBD2. The V and J ends lost 3 bases and 1 base, in that order; junction bases with no gene match: 9. Germline V gives CDR1 MGHRA, CDR2 YSYEKL. This CDR3 has 17 amino acids. The CDR3 bases are TGCGCCAGCAGCCAGCGGCGGGGGGTGGCGGGCACAGATACGCAGTATTTT. Amino acids: CASSQRRGVAGTDTQYF.

The rearrangement joins TRBV5-1 to TRBJ1-6, with D possibly matching TRBD1 (5 bases). The V end lost 0 bases, the J end lost 8 bases, and 12 bases lay between the germline ends. The CDR3 length is 15 residues. Per germline, CDR1 SGHRS and CDR2 YFSETQ. This CDR3 reads CASSLGSWGDSPLHF. The CDR3 region has the DNA TGCGCCAGCAGCTTGGGTAGCTGGGGCGATTCACCCCTCCACTTT. The variable domain in full, completed from reference TRBV5-1 and TRBJ1-6, reads KAGVTQTPRYLIKTRGQQVTLSCSPISGHRSVSWYQQTPGQGLQFLFEYFSETQRNKGNFPGRFSGRQFSNSRSEMNVSTLELGDSALYLCASSLGSWGDSPLHFGNGTRLTVT.

The rearrangement links TRBV27 to TRBJ1-1, with TRBD1 matching over 9 bases. The CDR3 is 14 residues long. Germline values: CDR1 MNHEY, CDR2 SMNVEV (reference sequence). After removal of 4 bases from V and 12 bases from J, the junction contained 12 bases not matched to a gene. The CDR3 reads CASSSDRGGEGTFF. CDR3 DNA sequence: TGTGCCAGCAGTTCCGACAGGGGGGGCGAAGGGACTTTCTTT.